Sequencing of this T cell receptor (beta chain) was carried out in a study of shared clonotypes between healthy human individuals. Original processing notes: ImmunoSEQ yielded junction-only sequences lacking quality scores, so filtering differed. Repertoires were generated with immunoSEQ multiplex PCR, while TCRdb's copy carries only in-frame clones and drops some. That table furnishes V, J and clone size, whereas the DNA furnished D and trimming. The data hold 950,000 to 1,100,000 clones, with roughly 70% observed a single time. The CDR3 has 11 residues. Trimming removed 5 bases at V and 8 bases at J, with 10 bases between. Germline V gene lookup returns CDR1 SGDLS and CDR2 YYNGEE.

The sample consisted of memory CD4+ T cells sorted from blood. Subset denoted: CD45RA-negative fraction. The clonotype originates from a man aged 18 to 29 in good health. This chain connects TRBV9 to TRBJ1-2, with D possibly TRBD1 on 5 matching bases. The CDR3 nucleotides are TGTGCCAGCAGTAGGTGGGGCGGCTACACCTTC. It codes for CASSRWGGYTF.